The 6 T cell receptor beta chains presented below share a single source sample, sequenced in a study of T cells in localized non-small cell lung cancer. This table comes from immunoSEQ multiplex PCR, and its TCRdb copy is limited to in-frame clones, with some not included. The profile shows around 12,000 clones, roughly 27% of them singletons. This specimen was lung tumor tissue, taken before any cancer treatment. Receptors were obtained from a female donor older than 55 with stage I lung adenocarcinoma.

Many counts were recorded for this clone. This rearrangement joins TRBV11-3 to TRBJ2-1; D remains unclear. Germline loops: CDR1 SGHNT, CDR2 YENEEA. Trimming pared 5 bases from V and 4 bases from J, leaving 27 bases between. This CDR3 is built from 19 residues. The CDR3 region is CASSQVPISARSQYNEQFF. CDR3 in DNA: TGTGCCAGCAGCCAAGTCCCTATTTCGGCGAGATCCCAATACAATGAGCAGTTCTTC.

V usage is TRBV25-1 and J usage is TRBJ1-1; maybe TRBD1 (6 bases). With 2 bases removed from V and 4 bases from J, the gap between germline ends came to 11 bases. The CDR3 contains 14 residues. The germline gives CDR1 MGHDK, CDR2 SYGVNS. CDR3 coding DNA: TGTGCCAGCAGTGAACAAGGGGGGGGCACTGAAGCTTTCTTT. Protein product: CASSEQGGGTEAFF.

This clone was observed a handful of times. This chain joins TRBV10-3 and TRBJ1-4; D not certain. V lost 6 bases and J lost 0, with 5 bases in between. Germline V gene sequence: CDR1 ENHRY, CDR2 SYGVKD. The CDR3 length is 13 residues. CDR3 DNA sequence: TGTGCCATCAGCCCTGCAACTAATGAAAAACTGTTTTTT. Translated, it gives CAISPATNEKLFF.

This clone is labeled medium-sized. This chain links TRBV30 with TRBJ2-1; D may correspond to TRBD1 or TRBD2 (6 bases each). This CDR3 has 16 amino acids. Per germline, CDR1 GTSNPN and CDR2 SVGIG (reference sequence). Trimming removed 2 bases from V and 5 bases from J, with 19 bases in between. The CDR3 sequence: CAWSLRRGAGNNEQFF. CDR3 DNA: TGTGCCTGGAGTCTCCGGAGGGGGGCCGGGAACAATGAGCAGTTCTTC. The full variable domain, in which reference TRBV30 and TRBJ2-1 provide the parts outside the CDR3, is SQTIHQWPATLVQPVGSPLSLECTVEGTSNPNLYWYRQAAGRGLQLLFYSVGIGQISSEVPQNLSASRPQDRQFILSSKKLLLSDSGFYLCAWSLRRGAGNNEQFFGPGTRLTVL.

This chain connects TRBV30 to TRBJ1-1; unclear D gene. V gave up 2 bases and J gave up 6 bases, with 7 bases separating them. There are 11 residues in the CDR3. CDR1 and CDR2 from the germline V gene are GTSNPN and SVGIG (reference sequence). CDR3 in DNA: TGTGCCTGGAGTCCGGAGTCTGAAGCTTTCTTT. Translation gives CAWSPESEAFF.

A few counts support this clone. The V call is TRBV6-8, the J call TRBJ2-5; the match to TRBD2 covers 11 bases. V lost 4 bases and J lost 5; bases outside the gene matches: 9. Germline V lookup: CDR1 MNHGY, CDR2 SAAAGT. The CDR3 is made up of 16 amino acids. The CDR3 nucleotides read TGTGCCAGCAGTTTCCTAGCGGGAGGCGAGAGGGAGACCCAGTACTTC. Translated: CASSFLAGGERETQYF.